Shown below are 26 T cell receptor beta chains from a single sample sequenced in a study of blood T cell repertoires in COVID-19. The protocol was immunoSEQ multiplex PCR, while the TCRdb copy is restricted to in-frame clones and leaves out a portion. The profile covers about 250,000 clones, with approximately 88% appearing a single time and roughly 0.96% taken by the ten largest. Sample: peripheral blood. Receptors originate from a woman between 40 and 50 years old who had recovered from COVID-19.

This clone was seen just once. CDR3 residues: CASSYRLQETQYF. The CDR3 DNA reads as TGCGCCAGCAGCTACAGGCTCCAAGAGACCCAGTACTTC. The chain carries TRBV5-1 and TRBJ2-5; tentative D call: TRBD1 (5 bases). V gave up 3 bases and J gave up 1 base, with 7 bases separating them. The CDR3 runs 13 residues. Germline loops: CDR1 SGHRS, CDR2 YFSETQ.

The chain couples TRBV5-4 to TRBJ2-3, with 9 bases that match TRBD2. V dropped 4 bases and J dropped 6; count of bases not matched to a gene: 12. Per germline, CDR1 SGHNT and CDR2 YYREEE (reference sequence). This CDR3 is 16 amino acids long. CDR3 amino acids: CASSPPGTSRRDTQYF. CDR3 DNA sequence: TGTGCCAGCAGCCCCCCTGGGACTAGCCGTCGGGATACGCAGTATTTT.

V is TRBV2 and J is TRBJ2-7, with 10 nucleotides matching TRBD2. V lost 7 bases to trimming and J lost 2 bases; unmatched junction nucleotides: 20. The CDR3 covers 19 residues. The germline V gene has CDR1 SNHLY and CDR2 FYNNEI. Written as DNA, the CDR3 is TGTGCCAGCACCGACTCCAAGGGGCTAGCGGGAGTGTCCCCCTACGAGCAGTACTTC. Translating gives CASTDSKGLAGVSPYEQYF.

The rearrangement joins TRBV5-1 to TRBJ1-2; 8 nucleotides agree with TRBD1. The germline V gene has CDR1 SGHRS and CDR2 YFSETQ. After removal of 0 bases from V and 5 bases from J, the junction contained 9 bases not matched to a gene. The CDR3 extends over 16 amino acids. The CDR3 here is CASSLAWGQAVYGYTF. The CDR3 nucleotides are TGCGCCAGCAGCTTGGCCTGGGGACAGGCGGTGTATGGCTACACCTTC.

The chain couples TRBV5-1 to TRBJ2-1; TRBD2 matches 13 bases. This CDR3 contains 16 residues. The V gene end was trimmed by 3 bases and the J gene end by 6 bases; junction bases not matched to a gene: 6. From germline, CDR1 is SGHRS and CDR2 YFSETQ. The CDR3 sequence: CASSSSGLAGSNEQFF. The CDR3 DNA is TGCGCCAGCAGCTCATCGGGACTAGCGGGGAGCAATGAGCAGTTCTTC.

The chain recombines TRBV27 with TRBJ2-7; 13 nucleotides line up with TRBD2. The CDR3 consists of 17 residues. Germline V gives CDR1 MNHEY, CDR2 SMNVEV (reference sequence). The V segment lost 2 bases and the J segment 1 base; nucleotides outside the gene matches: 5. Here the CDR3 DNA reads TGTGCCAGCAGTTTAACGCAGGGACTAGCGGGGTCCTACGAGCAGTACTTC. This codes for CASSLTQGLAGSYEQYF.

This chain links TRBV9 with TRBJ2-7; D may be TRBD1 (6 bases). Trimming cost V 4 bases and J 2 bases, with 7 bases left between them. CDR3 length equals 12 residues. Germline V gene data show CDR1 as SGDLS and CDR2 as YYNGEE. The CDR3: CASSRDTYEQYF. The CDR3 DNA sequence: TGTGCCAGCAGCCGGGACACCTACGAGCAGTACTTC. Filled out from reference TRBV9 and TRBJ2-7, the complete variable domain reads DSGVTQTPKHLITATGQRVTLRCSPRSGDLSVYWYQQSLDQGLQFLIQYYNGEERAKGNILERFSAQQFPDLHSELNLSSLELGDSALYFCASSRDTYEQYFGPGTRLTVT.

The chain has TRBV24-1 and TRBJ2-7; D is undetermined. The CDR3 is made up of 13 amino acids. The germline gives CDR1 KGHDR, CDR2 SFDVKD. V was shortened by 1 base and J by 6 bases, with 9 bases between the two germline ends. CDR3 bases: TGTGCCACCAGTGATTTCGGCGGCGGCGAGCAGTACTTC. This sequence encodes CATSDFGGGEQYF.

This chain links TRBV28 with TRBJ2-5; D not certain. Trimming pared 2 bases from V and 7 bases from J, leaving 5 bases between. The length of the CDR3 is 11 residues. Per germline, CDR1 MDHEN and CDR2 SYDVKM. The CDR3: CASSLTRTQYF. For the CDR3, the DNA is TGTGCCAGCAGTTTAACGAGGACCCAGTACTTC.

The V gene is TRBV5-4, the J gene TRBJ2-1, with 10 bases identical to TRBD2. Germline V gives CDR1 SGHNT, CDR2 YYREEE (reference sequence). The trim removed 9 bases at V and 6 bases at J, leaving 12 bases unmatched. The CDR3 totals 15 residues. The CDR3 protein is CAIPSGRVPPNEQFF. CDR3 coding DNA: TGTGCCATCCCTAGCGGGAGAGTACCCCCCAATGAGCAGTTCTTC.

This rearrangement joins TRBV5-3 to TRBJ1-4, with D unresolved. TRBV5-3 is noted as an ORF with a role that remains uncertain. The CDR3 extends over 14 amino acids. Trimming cost V 1 base and J 8 bases, with 12 bases left between them. The CDR3: CARSLSPGREKLFF. The CDR3, as DNA: TGTGCCAGAAGCTTGAGCCCGGGTCGGGAAAAACTGTTTTTT.

This chain uses TRBV30 with TRBJ1-6; 9 bases agree with TRBD1. Germline values: CDR1 GTSNPN, CDR2 SVGIG (reference sequence). Unmatched junction bases numbered 8, after V lost 0 bases and J lost 5 bases. The CDR3 runs to 17 residues. The CDR3 bases are TGTGCCTGGAGTGTACGTGGGACAGGGTTTGATAATTCACCCCTCCACTTT. This gives the protein CAWSVRGTGFDNSPLHF.

The chain carries TRBV7-3 and TRBJ2-3, with TRBD2 matching over 7 bases. The V gene's germline CDR1 is SGHTA and CDR2 FQGTGA. This CDR3 comprises 16 residues. The V gene end was trimmed by 1 base and the J gene end by 5 bases; junction bases not matched to a gene: 9. In DNA, the CDR3 is TGTGCCAGCAGCTTAATCGGGGGGACCGCTGGAGATACGCAGTATTTT. This encodes CASSLIGGTAGDTQYF.

This clone was seen only a few times. V is TRBV6-5 and J is TRBJ1-1, with D unclear. Germline V lookup: CDR1 MNHEY, CDR2 SVGAGI. V lost 6 bases to trimming and J lost 1 base, with 9 bases between them. This CDR3 has 13 residues. Here the CDR3 DNA reads TGTGCCAGCAGGAGATTATCGAACACTGAAGCTTTCTTT. Amino acids: CASRRLSNTEAFF.

The table lists this clone with a count of one. This rearrangement joins TRBV27 to TRBJ1-4; perhaps TRBD1 as D (6 bases). This CDR3 contains 15 residues. The V gene's germline CDR1 is MNHEY and CDR2 SMNVEV (reference sequence). Between the trimmed V and J ends, which lost 7 bases and 5 bases, there was a span of 17 bases. CDR3 coding DNA: TGTGCCAGCACTCAAACAGGGAATTGGAATGAAAAACTGTTTTTT. It specifies CASTQTGNWNEKLFF.

The chain combines TRBV2 with TRBJ2-7, with 7 bases lining up with TRBD1. Germline V gene lookup returns CDR1 SNHLY and CDR2 FYNNEI. This CDR3 region has 15 residues. The V and J ends lost 6 bases and 0 bases, in that order; junction bases with no gene match: 8. The CDR3: CASRRQGISSYEQYF. CDR3 sequence (DNA): TGTGCCAGCAGGCGACAGGGAATATCCTCCTACGAGCAGTACTTC.

This chain uses TRBV3-1 (or the pseudogene TRBV3-2) with TRBJ2-1; D may be TRBD2 (5 bases). The CDR3 extends over 18 amino acids. The germline CDR1 and CDR2 sequences are LGHDT and YNNKEL (reference sequence). V dropped 0 bases and J dropped 9 bases, with 24 bases sitting between them. In nucleotides, the CDR3 is TGTGCCAGCAGCCAAGATGAGGGTTCTATAGCGACCCTGGGTGAGCAGTTCTTC. Amino acid sequence: CASSQDEGSIATLGEQFF.

The chain carries TRBV4-1 and TRBJ2-1, with 9 bases identical to TRBD2. This CDR3 is 14 amino acids long. The germline CDR1 and CDR2 sequences are MGHRA and YSYEKL. V lost 4 bases to trimming and J lost 13 bases; unmatched junction nucleotides: 11. CDR3 coding DNA: TGCGCCAGCAGCCCCCGCGGCGAGCGGGAGGACCAGTTCTTC. Translating gives CASSPRGEREDQFF.

This sequence joins TRBV7-9 and TRBJ2-1, with 8 bases identical to TRBD2. The germline CDR1 and CDR2 sequences are SEHNR and FQNEAQ (reference sequence). The CDR3 covers 15 residues. Germline trimming cut 4 bases from V and 6 bases from J; bases unmatched to any gene: 8. As DNA, the CDR3 is TGTGCCAGCAGCTCCCCGGGACTAGGAGGCAATGAGCAGTTCTTC. Its translation is CASSSPGLGGNEQFF.

The chain recombines TRBV10-1 with TRBJ2-1, with 9 positions matching TRBD1. CDR1 is WNHNN and CDR2 is SYGVQD in the germline V gene (reference sequence). The V gene end was trimmed by 2 bases and the J gene end by 4 bases; junction bases not matched to a gene: 3. The CDR3 is made up of 15 amino acids. DNA for the CDR3: TGCGCCAGCAGTGAGGGGACAGGGAGGTACAATGAGCAGTTCTTC. Translating gives CASSEGTGRYNEQFF.

This clone was found once. The chain employs TRBV27 and TRBJ2-7; 7 positions agree with TRBD1. The CDR3 is 13 amino acids. Germline CDR1 is MNHEY and CDR2 is SMNVEV (reference sequence). The V segment lost 4 bases and the J segment 4 bases; nucleotides outside the gene matches: 4. The CDR3 nucleotides are TGTGCCAGCAGTTCAGGGGACAGATACGAGCAGTACTTC. Protein: CASSSGDRYEQYF.

The chain uses TRBV24-1 and TRBJ2-1; weak D call: TRBD1 (6 bases). The CDR3 is 16 residues long. Germline values: CDR1 KGHDR, CDR2 SFDVKD. Trimming took off 10 bases at V and 6 bases at J, with 24 bases between the two ends. The CDR3 reads CATSGPQGTLSNEQFF. Here the CDR3 DNA reads TGTGCCACGTCCGGGCCACAGGGAACATTAAGCAATGAGCAGTTCTTC.

CDR3 sequence: CASSLRDSFSGNTIYF. The DNA for the CDR3 is TGTGCCAGCAGCTTACGGGACAGCTTCTCTGGAAACACCATATATTTT. The chain recombines TRBV11-3 with TRBJ1-3, with 7 nucleotides matching TRBD1. This CDR3 region has 16 residues. The germline gives CDR1 SGHNT, CDR2 YENEEA. With V trimmed by 2 bases and J by 0 bases, 4 bases remained unmatched.

V is TRBV9 and J is TRBJ2-3; 10 bases match TRBD2. This CDR3 contains 16 residues. V trimming: 0 bases; J trimming: 4 bases; junction bases outside the gene matches: 5. Germline lookup yields CDR1 SGDLS and CDR2 YYNGEE. CDR3: CASSVVSSGRPDTQYF. CDR3 nucleotides: TGTGCCAGCAGCGTAGTATCTAGCGGGAGACCAGATACGCAGTATTTT.

The chain couples TRBV3-1 (or the pseudogene TRBV3-2) to TRBJ2-1; 13 bases align to TRBD2. CDR1 and CDR2 from the germline V gene are LGHDT and YNNKEL (reference sequence). The CDR3 sequence is 14 residues long. The junction had 2 bases not matched to a gene; V was cut back by 0 bases and J by 12 bases. The CDR3 here is CASSQEGLAGVQFF. In DNA, the CDR3 is TGTGCCAGCAGCCAAGAAGGACTAGCGGGAGTGCAGTTCTTC.

The chain employs TRBV27 and TRBJ2-2, with D perhaps TRBD2 (5 bases). Between the trimmed V and J ends, which lost 4 bases and 1 base, there was a span of 22 bases. The CDR3 totals 19 residues. The germline CDR1 and CDR2 sequences are MNHEY and SMNVEV (reference sequence). CDR3 sequence (DNA): TGTGCCAGCAGTTCATGGAGGACGCGGATGGTGGTGAACACCGGGGAGCTGTTTTTT. Protein sequence: CASSSWRTRMVVNTGELFF.